This TCR beta chain comes out of a study of blood T cell repertoires in COVID-19. On the study more broadly: Whether acute or convalescent, the COVID-19 samples came from the United States, Italy and Spain.

The germline CDR1 and CDR2 sequences are SGHVS and FQNEAQ. The CDR3 loop spans 15 amino acids. The V and J ends lost 3 bases and 2 bases, in that order; junction bases with no gene match: 1. Living in under 30 US areas, the participants were between roughly 18 and 90 years of age. Recovered status in Cohort 3 required two negative PCRs, clearance, or symptom resolution. TCRdb's table, derived via immunoSEQ multiplex PCR, lists solely in-frame clones and lacks some. The sample holds 300,000 or so clones; 85% to 90% are singletons and the top ten take 10%. This rearrangement joins TRBV7-8 to TRBJ2-7; 13 bases match TRBD2. Specimen: PBMCs or T cells enriched from blood (not recorded which). This clonotype was sampled from a woman between 18 and 29 years old who had recovered from COVID-19. The CDR3 nucleotides are TGTGCCAGCAGCTTCGGACTAGCGGGGGCCTACGAGCAGTACTTC. As protein: CASSFGLAGAYEQYF.